These T cell receptor beta chains were read from a single sample in a study of T cells in Graves' hyperthyroidism and ophthalmopathy. TCRdb analysed the multiplex PCR reads with MiXCR anew, one entry per CDR3 protein. Of almost 500,000 distinct CDR3 sequences in the sample, about 20% are singletons; the top ten hold less than 65%. The sequencing input was blood. The receptor source for this set is a woman aged 70-85 years with Graves' ophthalmopathy. Each CDR3 is given without its conserved first and last residue. Each record gives: V gene, CDR3 length, J gene, CDR3 protein.

V: TRBV6-6
length: 14
J: TRBJ2-1
CDR3: ASSYPRREGGNEQF

V: TRBV28
length: 11
J: TRBJ2-1
CDR3: ASSLLREGEQF

V: TRBV20-1
length: 14
J: TRBJ1-5
CDR3: SARDSPGQGHQPQH

V: TRBV6-1
length: 13
J: TRBJ2-3
CDR3: ASSERSGITDTQY

V: TRBV7-9
length: 15
J: TRBJ2-2
CDR3: ASSFPRDRGHTGELF

V: TRBV20-1
length: 11
J: TRBJ2-7
CDR3: SASPSLANEQY

V: TRBV6-2/TRBV6-3
length: 11
J: TRBJ1-4
CDR3: ASSPDIPGKLF

V: TRBV20-1
length: 11
J: TRBJ2-3
CDR3: SAPRDFTDTQY

V: TRBV13
length: 15
J: TRBJ2-5
CDR3: ASSSLPGPILQETQY

V: TRBV7-9
length: 13
J: TRBJ1-2
CDR3: ASSLETSPDHSYT

V: TRBV6-1
length: 16
J: TRBJ2-1
CDR3: ASSRGTSGTPVYNEQF

V: TRBV7-2
length: 13
J: TRBJ2-1
CDR3: ASSLDFGSYNEQF

V: TRBV29-1
length: 11
J: TRBJ2-7
CDR3: SVGRELLREQY

V: TRBV6-2/TRBV6-3
length: 13
J: TRBJ2-7
CDR3: ASSYGRELSYEQY

V: TRBV19
length: 13
J: TRBJ2-1
CDR3: ASSTTDRAVNEQF

V: TRBV2
length: 11
J: TRBJ2-7
CDR3: ASSEGSWSEQY

V: TRBV13
length: 11
J: TRBJ2-1
CDR3: ASSLAVYPVEF

V: TRBV10-1
length: 12
J: TRBJ2-1
CDR3: ASSEGPGYNEQF

V: TRBV28
length: 12
J: TRBJ2-7
CDR3: ASSRSGGNYEQY